The source of this T cell receptor (beta chain) is a study of cytomegalovirus exposure and HLA in healthy donors. In the study overall: The 130 or so validation repertoires used the same platform as the roughly 670 first-cohort repertoires (as reported by a later analysis).

Study-level results: Among TCR beta chains, those listed as cytomegalovirus-associated numbered about 160.

The length of the CDR3 is 14 residues. V lost 5 bases to trimming and J lost 3 bases; unmatched junction nucleotides: 5. The V gene's germline CDR1 is PRHDT and CDR2 FYEKMQ (reference sequence). The sample holds a few counts of this clone. Its antigen is undetermined. Assay: immunoSEQ multiplex PCR; the TCRdb copy retains only in-frame clones and omits some. Of 180,000 or so clones in the sample, about 89% were seen once. The gene calls are TRBV13 and TRBJ2-7, with 9 bases identical to TRBD2. Input material: PBMCs. The clonotype comes from a man aged 25-45 years in good health and CMV-seropositive. The CDR3 DNA reads as TGTGCCAGCAGCCCGGGGACTAGCTACTACGAGCAGTACTTC. Translated: CASSPGTSYYEQYF.